The clone carrying this T cell receptor (beta chain) has a handful of counts. The antigen is not known. The J segment lost 0 bases and the V segment lost 6 bases, leaving 13 bases of the junction unmatched. The germline V gene has CDR1 MNHEY and CDR2 SVGEGT. The CDR3 has 19 amino acids. This record comes from a study of identical twins. With template switching, a universal primer site was added, and the cDNA carried unique molecular identifiers. A single record per CDR3 protein comes from TCRdb applying MiXCR to the 5' RACE reads. The profile covers about 210,000 distinct CDR3 sequences, with around 10% appearing a single time and 5% to 5.5% taken by the ten largest. Overall study results and limits: Diverse VJ usage suggested most zero-insertion clonotypes were not invariant T cells. The models gave estimates that fell short of the out-of-frame TCR alpha sharing seen in monozygotic twins. Researchers reported excess low generation probability among twin-shared out-of-frame alpha sequences.

This receptor was taken from a young woman in good health. The chain uses TRBV6-2 or TRBV6-3 and TRBJ2-2, with 10 bases matching TRBD2. The material sequenced was memory (CD45RO+) T cells sorted from blood. The CDR3 nucleotides are TGTGCCAGCAGGTCCCCAGCGGGAGGGACCAAAACGAACACCGGGGAGCTGTTTTTT. It yields the protein CASRSPAGGTKTNTGELFF.